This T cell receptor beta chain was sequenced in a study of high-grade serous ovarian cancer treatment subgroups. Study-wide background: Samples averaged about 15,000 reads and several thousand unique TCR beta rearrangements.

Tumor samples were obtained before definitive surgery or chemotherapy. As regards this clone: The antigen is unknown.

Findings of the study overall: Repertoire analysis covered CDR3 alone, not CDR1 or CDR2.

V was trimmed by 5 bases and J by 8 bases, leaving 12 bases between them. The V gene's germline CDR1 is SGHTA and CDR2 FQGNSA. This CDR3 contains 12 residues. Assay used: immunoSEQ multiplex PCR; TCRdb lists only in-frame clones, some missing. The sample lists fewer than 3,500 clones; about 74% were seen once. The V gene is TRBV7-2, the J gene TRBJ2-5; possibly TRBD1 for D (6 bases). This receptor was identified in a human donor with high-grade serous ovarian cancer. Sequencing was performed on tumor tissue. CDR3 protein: CASSTLQGTQYF. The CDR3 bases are TGTGCCAGCAGCACCTTACAGGGTACCCAGTACTTC.